One sample yielded the 29 T cell receptor beta chains listed below, sequenced in a study of Ad26.COV2.S vaccination and SARS-CoV-2 variants. TCRdb's copy holds only in-frame clones and misses some; the assay was immunoSEQ multiplex PCR. Of about 180,000 clones listed, around 88% are singletons. Sequencing was performed on peripheral blood, taken after recovery from COVID-19. The receptors were sampled from a human donor who had recovered from COVID-19.

The chain uses TRBV24-1 and TRBJ1-2; no clear D gene. V was shortened by 5 bases and J by 6 bases, with 6 bases between the two germline ends. Per the germline V gene, CDR1 is KGHDR and CDR2 is SFDVKD. This CDR3 has 11 amino acids. CDR3 sequence (DNA): TGTGCCACCAGTGGAGGGCATGGCTACACCTTC. As protein: CATSGGHGYTF.

This sequence joins TRBV6-2 or TRBV6-3 and TRBJ2-5, with D perhaps matching TRBD2 (5 bases). CDR3 length: 14 residues. Germline V CDR1 and CDR2: MNHEY, SVGEGT. The V and J ends lost 2 bases and 1 base respectively, with 8 bases between them. DNA of the CDR3: TGTGCCAGCAGTTACCTGGACTTCCAAGAGACCCAGTACTTC. This codes for CASSYLDFQETQYF.

The chain has TRBV5-5 and TRBJ1-6; D is unresolved. CDR3 size: 15 residues. Trimming removed 4 bases at V and 7 bases at J, with 15 bases between. CDR1 SGHKS and CDR2 YYEKEE come from the germline V gene (reference sequence). The CDR3 coding sequence is TGTGCCAGCAGCATAGAGGAGGTGGTAAATTCACCCCTCCACTTT. Its translation: CASSIEEVVNSPLHF.

The chain couples TRBV7-7 to TRBJ2-2, with no clear D. Germline CDR1 reads SSHAT; CDR2 reads FNYEAQ (reference sequence). There are 15 residues in the CDR3. The V end was cut by 7 bases, the J end by 4 bases, with 16 bases between. The CDR3 protein is CASTSGRSSTGELFF. In DNA form, the CDR3 reads TGTGCCAGCACCTCCGGCAGGTCATCCACCGGGGAGCTGTTTTTT.

This clone has a single count. The chain combines TRBV2 with TRBJ2-7; D remains ambiguous. Germline V gives CDR1 SNHLY, CDR2 FYNNEI. Trimming cost V 2 bases and J 3 bases, with 11 bases left between them. The CDR3 sequence is 14 residues long. CDR3 sequence: CASSEYRRYYEQYF. The DNA for the CDR3 is TGTGCCAGCAGTGAATATCGGCGCTACTACGAGCAGTACTTC.

The J gene is TRBJ1-5, the V gene TRBV18, with D possibly matching TRBD1 (5 bases). The CDR3 totals 16 residues. The germline gives CDR1 KGHSH, CDR2 LQKENI. Trimming cost V 2 bases and J 0 bases, with 11 bases left between them. CDR3 loop: CASSPGRQLSNQPQHF. For the CDR3, the DNA is TGTGCCAGCTCACCAGGGAGACAGCTTAGCAATCAGCCCCAGCATTTT.

The J gene is TRBJ2-2, the V gene TRBV12-3 or TRBV12-4, with D unresolved. V gave up 6 bases and J gave up 7 bases, with 3 bases separating them. The CDR3 is 10 amino acids. CDR3 sequence reads: CASSLGELFF. CDR3 nucleotide sequence: TGTGCCAGCAGCCTCGGGGAGCTGTTTTTT.

This clone was counted between two and nine times. The chain recombines TRBV9 with TRBJ2-3; no clear D. CDR1 SGDLS and CDR2 YYNGEE come from the germline V gene. Trimming took 4 bases from V and 4 from J, leaving 16 bases between them. The CDR3 totals 15 residues. The CDR3: CASSNGNGRADTQYF. The DNA of the CDR3 is TGTGCCAGCAGCAACGGAAACGGAAGGGCAGATACGCAGTATTTT. Combining the CDR3 with reference TRBV9 and TRBJ2-3 gives the whole variable domain DSGVTQTPKHLITATGQRVTLRCSPRSGDLSVYWYQQSLDQGLQFLIQYYNGEERAKGNILERFSAQQFPDLHSELNLSSLELGDSALYFCASSNGNGRADTQYFGPGTRLTVL.

In its sample, this clone was seen once. V usage is TRBV5-1 and J usage is TRBJ2-7; no definite D call. The V end lost 4 bases, the J end lost 4 bases, and 12 bases lay between the germline ends. The germline gives CDR1 SGHRS, CDR2 YFSETQ. CDR3 length: 13 amino acids. The CDR3: CASSLDPNYEQYF. The CDR3 nucleotides read TGCGCCAGCAGCCTGGACCCGAATTACGAGCAGTACTTC.

V and J are TRBV6-5 and TRBJ1-2, with D perhaps TRBD1 (6 bases). Germline CDR1 MNHEY, CDR2 SVGAGI. V lost 0 bases to trimming and J lost 4 bases, with 12 bases between them. This CDR3 has 15 residues. CDR3 amino acids: CASSYSIRDTYGYTF. CDR3 in DNA: TGTGCCAGCAGTTACTCGATAAGGGACACCTATGGCTACACCTTC.

This chain connects TRBV7-9 to TRBJ1-5; the D is unclear. This CDR3 region has 12 residues. Trimming shortened V by 4 bases and J by 5 bases, and 6 bases separated the two germline ends. Germline V gives CDR1 SEHNR, CDR2 FQNEAQ (reference sequence). In DNA form, the CDR3 reads TGTGCCAGCAGCTCCGCCGATCAGCCCCAGCATTTT. This gives the protein CASSSADQPQHF.

The chain uses TRBV6-6 and TRBJ2-3, with a possible D match to TRBD2 (5 bases). The CDR3 extends over 13 amino acids. The germline gives CDR1 MNHNY, CDR2 SVGAGI (reference sequence). Trimming took 6 bases from V and 7 from J, leaving 14 bases between them. The CDR3 here is CASSREGINTQYF. CDR3 nucleotide sequence: TGTGCCAGCAGCCGAGAGGGAATCAATACGCAGTATTTT.

J is TRBJ1-4 and V is TRBV4-1, with unresolved D. The CDR3 loop spans 15 amino acids. The ends were cut back, 3 bases at V and 7 bases at J, with 15 bases in the middle. Germline CDR1 MGHRA, CDR2 YSYEKL. CDR3 in DNA: TGCGCCAGCAGCCAGTTTGTCGCCGGGAGTGAAAAACTGTTTTTT. It is translated as CASSQFVAGSEKLFF.

This chain uses TRBV2 with TRBJ2-5; D is uncertain. The CDR3 consists of 13 residues. The V and J ends lost 4 bases and 3 bases respectively, with 9 bases between them. CDR1 is SNHLY, CDR2 FYNNEI, per germline. Here the CDR3 reads CASSVGTEETQYF. The CDR3 DNA is TGTGCCAGCAGTGTAGGCACGGAAGAGACCCAGTACTTC.

This chain uses TRBV20-1 with TRBJ2-3; no reliable D call. V was clipped by 4 bases and J by 2 bases, with 4 bases between them. Per the germline V gene, CDR1 is DFQATT and CDR2 is SNEGSKA (reference sequence). The length of the CDR3 is 11 residues. DNA of the CDR3: TGCAGTGCTAAGAACACAGATACGCAGTATTTT. Encoded protein: CSAKNTDTQYF.

V usage is TRBV5-1 and J usage is TRBJ1-3; a weak D match, TRBD1 (5 bases). Trimming stripped 4 bases from V and 4 bases from J, with 9 bases between. The CDR3 runs to 13 residues. From germline, CDR1 is SGHRS and CDR2 YFSETQ. In DNA, the CDR3 is TGCGCCAGCAGCAACGCAGGGGGAAACACCATATATTTT. Its translation is CASSNAGGNTIYF.

The J gene is TRBJ1-2, the V gene TRBV12-3 or TRBV12-4; 7 bases fit TRBD1. This CDR3 is 13 amino acids long. V lost 3 bases to trimming and J lost 6 bases; unmatched junction nucleotides: 4. CDR3 nucleotide sequence: TGTGCCAGCAGTTTGGGCAGGGGGAATGGCTACACCTTC. Its translation: CASSLGRGNGYTF.

The chain joins TRBV30 to TRBJ1-2; D may be TRBD1 (6 bases). Trimming left V 7 bases short and J 4 bases short, with 16 bases between. The CDR3 has 13 amino acids. Germline assignment: CDR1 GTSNPN and CDR2 SVGIG (reference sequence). The CDR3 DNA sequence: TGTGCCTCCGACTCAGGGGTTTTCTATGGCTACACCTTC. It codes for CASDSGVFYGYTF.

This clone was seen just once. The chain couples TRBV9 to TRBJ2-1; TRBD2 matches 8 bases. The CDR3 is 15 amino acids. Germline V gene data show CDR1 as SGDLS and CDR2 as YYNGEE. V lost 3 bases, J lost 6 bases, and 8 bases stayed unmatched. CDR3 amino acids: CASSDQGLAGNEQFF. The CDR3 nucleotides are TGTGCCAGCAGCGACCAAGGACTAGCAGGCAATGAGCAGTTCTTC.

The gene calls are TRBV20-1 and TRBJ2-1; no clear D gene. Germline V gives CDR1 DFQATT, CDR2 SNEGSKA (reference sequence). The CDR3 runs 12 residues. Trimming cost V 6 bases and J 7 bases, with 13 bases left between them. The CDR3 sequence is CSASKQWNEQFF. The CDR3, as DNA: TGCAGTGCCAGTAAACAGTGGAATGAGCAGTTCTTC.

The gene calls are TRBV2 and TRBJ1-1; 10 bases are shared with TRBD1. Germline V gives CDR1 SNHLY, CDR2 FYNNEI. V dropped 4 bases and J dropped 2; count of bases not matched to a gene: 4. CDR3 length equals 15 residues. The CDR3 nucleotides are TGTGCCAGCAGTGGGGGGACAGGGGTAAACACTGAAGCTTTCTTT. It codes for CASSGGTGVNTEAFF.

This clone occurred once. This chain uses TRBV2 with TRBJ1-1; D not resolved. V was cut by 6 bases and J by 5 bases, with 16 bases left in between. The CDR3 consists of 14 residues. Germline-derived CDR1 and CDR2 are SNHLY and FYNNEI. The chain's CDR3 is CASRPEVGITEAFF. The CDR3 DNA sequence: TGTGCCAGCAGGCCCGAAGTCGGGATAACTGAAGCTTTCTTT.

This sequence joins TRBV11-1 and TRBJ2-1, with 10 bases identical to TRBD2. The trim removed 5 bases at V and 1 base at J, leaving 5 bases unmatched. The CDR3 loop spans 16 amino acids. Per the germline V gene, CDR1 is SGHAT and CDR2 is FQDESV (reference sequence). DNA of the CDR3: TGTGCCAGCAGCCCGACTAGCGGGCATTCCTACAATGAGCAGTTCTTC. Amino acids: CASSPTSGHSYNEQFF.

V usage is TRBV6-5 and J usage is TRBJ1-1; D perhaps matches TRBD1 (5 bases). The CDR3 consists of 15 residues. CDR1 is MNHEY, CDR2 SVGAGI, per germline. V shed 6 bases and J shed 4 bases, with 18 bases lying between them. The CDR3 DNA is TGTGCCAGCAGATACGCCCCGGGGGTGGGCACTGAAGCTTTCTTT. Its translation: CASRYAPGVGTEAFF.

This clone was found a few times. The CDR3 DNA follows: TGTGCCAGCAGCTGGACAGGGGTGGGCAATCAGCCCCAGCATTTT. It translates to CASSWTGVGNQPQHF. This chain uses TRBV7-2 with TRBJ1-5, with 9 bases fitting TRBD1. Trimming cost V 4 bases and J 2 bases; bases outside gene matches: 3. CDR3 length: 15 amino acids. Germline CDR1 SGHTA, CDR2 FQGNSA.

This chain links TRBV7-2 with TRBJ2-1, with D perhaps given as TRBD1 or TRBD2 (5 bases each). CDR1 and CDR2 from the germline V gene are SGHTA and FQGNSA. Trimming took off 5 bases at V and 10 bases at J, with 15 bases between the two ends. The CDR3 has 13 amino acids. The CDR3 loop reads CASSIPGAGEQFF. CDR3 in DNA: TGTGCCAGCAGCATCCCCGGGGCAGGAGAGCAGTTCTTC.

This clone occurred once. This chain links TRBV12-5 with TRBJ1-3; D call uncertain. CDR3 length equals 18 residues. Germline CDR1 LGHNT, CDR2 FRNRAP. V was trimmed by 0 bases and J by 0 bases, leaving 15 bases between them. In nucleotides, the CDR3 is TGTGCTAGTGGTTTGGTAACATCCAGCACATCCTCTGGAAACACCATATATTTT. Its translation is CASGLVTSSTSSGNTIYF.

This sequence joins TRBV18 and TRBJ1-1; D remains ambiguous. CDR3 size: 12 residues. Germline V gives CDR1 KGHSH, CDR2 LQKENI. The V gene lost 6 bases and the J gene lost 1 base, with 6 bases spanning the gap. The CDR3 is CASSRQNTEAFF. In nucleotides, the CDR3 is TGTGCCAGCTCCCGACAGAACACTGAAGCTTTCTTT.

V gene TRBV7-8 combines with J gene TRBJ2-1, with TRBD2 matching 8 bases. The germline V gene has CDR1 SGHVS and CDR2 FQNEAQ. V lost 5 bases, J lost 6 bases, and 12 bases stayed unmatched. CDR3 length: 16 residues. CDR3 sequence reads: CASSRPGTSISNEQFF. The DNA for the CDR3 is TGTGCCAGCAGCCGACCTGGGACTAGTATATCCAATGAGCAGTTCTTC.